The T cell receptor beta chain described here comes from a study of CD8 T cells in ankylosing spondylitis. Study-wide points: In ankylosing spondylitis patients, matched synovial fluid reportedly showed significant enrichment of disease-linked clones. Fewer than ten highly homologous variants made up a TCR beta motif that seemed to typify ankylosing spondylitis blood. Some motif variants had been reported before (in reactive arthritis synovial fluid and blood).

TCRdb re-derived calls from the 5' RACE reads in MiXCR, one entry per CDR3 protein. The sample holds some 700,000 distinct CDR3 sequences; 15% to 20% are singletons and the top ten take approximately 18%. Germline trimming cut 2 bases from V and 3 bases from J; bases unmatched to any gene: 3. The CDR3 covers 15 residues. Germline CDR1 and CDR2: KGHSH and LQKENI. Turning to this clonotype: The antigen is undetermined.

This TCR was recovered from a male donor with ankylosing spondylitis. The V and J genes are TRBV18 and TRBJ2-1, with 8 nucleotides matching TRBD1. Sequencing was done on a sample of blood, either unsorted or a sorted T cell fraction (not recorded which). The CDR3 region has the DNA TGTGCCAGCTCACCAGCGACAGGGGACTACAATGAGCAGTTCTTC. It yields the protein CASSPATGDYNEQFF. Filled out from reference TRBV18 and TRBJ2-1, the complete variable domain reads NAGVMQNPRHLVRRRGQEARLRCSPMKGHSHVYWYRQLPEEGLKFMVYLQKENIIDESGMPKERFSAEFPKEGPSILRIQQVVRGDSAAYFCASSPATGDYNEQFFGPGTRLTVL.